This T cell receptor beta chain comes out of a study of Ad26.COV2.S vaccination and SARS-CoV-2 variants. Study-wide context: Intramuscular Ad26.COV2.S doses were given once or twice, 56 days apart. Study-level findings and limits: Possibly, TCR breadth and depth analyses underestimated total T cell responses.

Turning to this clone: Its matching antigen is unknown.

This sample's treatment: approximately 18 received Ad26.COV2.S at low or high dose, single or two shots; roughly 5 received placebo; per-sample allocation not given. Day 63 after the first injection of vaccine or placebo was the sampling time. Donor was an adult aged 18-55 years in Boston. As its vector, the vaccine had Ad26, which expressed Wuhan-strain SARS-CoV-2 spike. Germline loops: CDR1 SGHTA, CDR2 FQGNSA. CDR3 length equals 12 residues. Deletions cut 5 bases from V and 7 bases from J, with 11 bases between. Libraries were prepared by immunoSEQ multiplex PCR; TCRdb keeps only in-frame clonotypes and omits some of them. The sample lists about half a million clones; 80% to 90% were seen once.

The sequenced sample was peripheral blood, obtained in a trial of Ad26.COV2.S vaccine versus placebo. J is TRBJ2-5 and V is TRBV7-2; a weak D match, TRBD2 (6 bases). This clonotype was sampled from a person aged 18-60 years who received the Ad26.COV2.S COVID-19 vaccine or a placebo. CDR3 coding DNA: TGTGCCAGCAGCCAGAGGGGAGGGACCCAGTACTTC. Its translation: CASSQRGGTQYF.